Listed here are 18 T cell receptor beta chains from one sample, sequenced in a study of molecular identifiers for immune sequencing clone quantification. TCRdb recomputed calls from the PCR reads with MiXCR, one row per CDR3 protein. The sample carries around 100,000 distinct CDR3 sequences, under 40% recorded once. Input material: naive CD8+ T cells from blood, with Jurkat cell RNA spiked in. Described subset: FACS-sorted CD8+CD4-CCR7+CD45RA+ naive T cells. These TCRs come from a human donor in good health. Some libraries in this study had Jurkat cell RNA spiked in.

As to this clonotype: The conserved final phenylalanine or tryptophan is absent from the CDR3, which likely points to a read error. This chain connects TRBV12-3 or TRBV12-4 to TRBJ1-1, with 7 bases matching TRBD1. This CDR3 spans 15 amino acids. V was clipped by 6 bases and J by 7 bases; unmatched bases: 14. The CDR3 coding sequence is TGTGCCAGCAGCCACAACAGGGGAGGAAATTATGAAGCTTTCTTA. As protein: CASSHNRGGNYEAFL.

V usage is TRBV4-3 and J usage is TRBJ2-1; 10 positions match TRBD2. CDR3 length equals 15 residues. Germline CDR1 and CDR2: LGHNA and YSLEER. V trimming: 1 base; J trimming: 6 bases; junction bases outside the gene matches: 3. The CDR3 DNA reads TGCGCCAGCAGCCAAGGGACTAGCGGATGCAATGAGCAGTTCTTC. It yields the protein CASSQGTSGCNEQFF.

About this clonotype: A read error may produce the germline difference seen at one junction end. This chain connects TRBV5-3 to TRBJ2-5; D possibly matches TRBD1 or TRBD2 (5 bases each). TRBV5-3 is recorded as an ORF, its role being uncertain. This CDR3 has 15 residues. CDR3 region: CASSTGTDFQETQDF. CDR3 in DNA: TGTGCCAGCAGCACCGGGACCGATTTTCAAGAGACCCAGGACTTC.

CDR3 protein: CASSIRGTEQYF. The CDR3 coding sequence is TGTGCCAGCAGTATCAGGGGTACCGAGCAGTACTTC. The J gene is TRBJ2-7, the V gene TRBV28, with a weak D call TRBD1 (6 bases). CDR1 is MDHEN, CDR2 SYDVKM, per germline. This CDR3 has 12 amino acids. V was clipped by 5 bases and J by 6 bases, with 11 bases between them.

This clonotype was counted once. The CDR3 nucleotides read TGTGCCAGCAGCTTACTAGACACCCACAATGAGCAGTTCTTC. Its protein is CASSLLDTHNEQFF. The genes are TRBV7-9 and TRBJ2-1; D gene uncertain. Germline-derived CDR1 and CDR2 are SEHNR and FQNEAQ (reference sequence). The CDR3 covers 14 residues. The V and J ends lost 2 bases and 5 bases respectively, with 10 bases between them.

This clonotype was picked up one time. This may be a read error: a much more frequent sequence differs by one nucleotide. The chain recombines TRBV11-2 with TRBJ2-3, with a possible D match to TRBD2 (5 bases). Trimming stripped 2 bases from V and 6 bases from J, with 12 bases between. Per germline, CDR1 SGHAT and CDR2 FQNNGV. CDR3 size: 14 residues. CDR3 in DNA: TGTGCCAGCAGCTTATGGGCGGGCTGGGATACGCAGTATTTT. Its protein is CASSLWAGWDTQYF.

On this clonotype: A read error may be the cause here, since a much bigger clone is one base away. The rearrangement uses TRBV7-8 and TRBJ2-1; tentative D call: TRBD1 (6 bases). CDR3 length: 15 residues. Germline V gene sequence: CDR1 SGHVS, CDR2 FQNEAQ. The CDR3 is CASSEDRSSYNVQFF. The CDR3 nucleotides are TGTGCCAGCAGCGAAGACAGGAGCTCCTACAATGTGCAGTTCTTC.

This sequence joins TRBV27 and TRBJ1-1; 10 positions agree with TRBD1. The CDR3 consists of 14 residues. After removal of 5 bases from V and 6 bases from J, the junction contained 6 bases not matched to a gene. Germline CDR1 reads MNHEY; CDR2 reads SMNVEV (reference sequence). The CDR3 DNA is TGTGCCAGCAGTCTCCAAGGGACAGGGGCTGAAGCTTTCTTT. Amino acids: CASSLQGTGAEAFF.

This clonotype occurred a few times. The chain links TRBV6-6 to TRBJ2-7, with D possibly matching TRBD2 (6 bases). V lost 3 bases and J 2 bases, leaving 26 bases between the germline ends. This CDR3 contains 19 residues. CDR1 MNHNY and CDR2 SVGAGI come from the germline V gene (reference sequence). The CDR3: CASSYDSGRIALGAYEQYF. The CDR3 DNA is TGTGCCAGCAGTTATGATAGCGGTAGGATTGCCCTGGGAGCCTACGAGCAGTACTTC.

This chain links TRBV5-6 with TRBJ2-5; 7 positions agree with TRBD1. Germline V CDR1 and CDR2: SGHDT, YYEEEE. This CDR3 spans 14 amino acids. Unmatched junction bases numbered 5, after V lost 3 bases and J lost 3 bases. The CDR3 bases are TGTGCCAGCAGCTCGGGGACAGCCGAAGAGACCCAGTACTTC. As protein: CASSSGTAEETQYF.

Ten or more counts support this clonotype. The CDR3 nucleotides are TGTGCCATCGGGAGTCCACTAGCGGGCACAGATACGCAGTATTTT. This translates into CAIGSPLAGTDTQYF. This sequence joins TRBV10-3 and TRBJ2-3, with 8 bases matching TRBD2. V gave up 8 bases and J gave up 1 base; unmatched junction bases: 8. This CDR3 spans 15 amino acids. CDR1 ENHRY and CDR2 SYGVKD come from the germline V gene.

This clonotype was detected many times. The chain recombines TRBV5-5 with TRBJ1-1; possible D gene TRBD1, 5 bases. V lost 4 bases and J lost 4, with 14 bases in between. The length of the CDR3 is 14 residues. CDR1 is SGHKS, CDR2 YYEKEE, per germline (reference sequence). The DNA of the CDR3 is TGTGCCAGCAGCGTCAGGGATTGGGGCACTGAAGCTTTCTTT. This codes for CASSVRDWGTEAFF.

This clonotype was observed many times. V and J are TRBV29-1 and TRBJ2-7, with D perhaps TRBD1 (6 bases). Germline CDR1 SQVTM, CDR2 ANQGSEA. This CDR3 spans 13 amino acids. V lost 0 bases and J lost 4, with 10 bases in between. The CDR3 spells CSVEDYQGYEQYF. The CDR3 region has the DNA TGCAGCGTTGAAGATTATCAGGGGTACGAGCAGTACTTC.

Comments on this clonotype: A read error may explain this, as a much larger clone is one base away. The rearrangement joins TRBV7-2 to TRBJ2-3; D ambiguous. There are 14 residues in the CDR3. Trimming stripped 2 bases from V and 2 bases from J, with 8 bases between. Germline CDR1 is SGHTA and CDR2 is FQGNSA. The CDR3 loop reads CASSLYSYTDTQYF. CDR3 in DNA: TGTGCCAGCAGCTTATACAGCTACACAGATACGCAGTATTTT.

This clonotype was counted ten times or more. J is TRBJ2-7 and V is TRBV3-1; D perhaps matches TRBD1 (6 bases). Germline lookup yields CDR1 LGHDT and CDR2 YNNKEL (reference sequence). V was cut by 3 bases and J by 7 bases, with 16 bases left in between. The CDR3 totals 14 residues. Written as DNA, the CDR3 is TGTGCCAGCAGCCACGAGACAGGTCGGGGTGAGCAGTACTTC. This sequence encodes CASSHETGRGEQYF.

CDR3 protein: CASSQDLSETYNEQFF. The CDR3 region has the DNA TGTGCCAGCAGCCAAGATCTAAGCGAAACCTACAATGAGCAGTTCTTC. The chain couples TRBV3-1 to TRBJ2-1, with D unresolved. Trimming removed 0 bases at V and 2 bases at J, with 11 bases between. The CDR3 runs 16 residues. The germline V gene encodes CDR1 LGHDT and CDR2 YNNKEL (reference sequence).

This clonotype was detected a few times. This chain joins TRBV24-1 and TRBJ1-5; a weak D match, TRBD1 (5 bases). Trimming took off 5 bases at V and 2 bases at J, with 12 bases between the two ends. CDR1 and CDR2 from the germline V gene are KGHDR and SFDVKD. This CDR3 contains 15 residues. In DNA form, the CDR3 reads TGTGCCACCAGTGGGGTTGGGGGAGGCAATCAGCCCCAGCATTTT. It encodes CATSGVGGGNQPQHF.

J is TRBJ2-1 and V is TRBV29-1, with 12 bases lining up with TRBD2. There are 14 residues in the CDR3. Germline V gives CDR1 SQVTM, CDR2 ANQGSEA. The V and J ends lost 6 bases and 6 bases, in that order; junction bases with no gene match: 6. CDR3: CSVELAGGLNEQFF. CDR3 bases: TGCAGCGTCGAACTAGCGGGAGGCCTCAATGAGCAGTTCTTC.